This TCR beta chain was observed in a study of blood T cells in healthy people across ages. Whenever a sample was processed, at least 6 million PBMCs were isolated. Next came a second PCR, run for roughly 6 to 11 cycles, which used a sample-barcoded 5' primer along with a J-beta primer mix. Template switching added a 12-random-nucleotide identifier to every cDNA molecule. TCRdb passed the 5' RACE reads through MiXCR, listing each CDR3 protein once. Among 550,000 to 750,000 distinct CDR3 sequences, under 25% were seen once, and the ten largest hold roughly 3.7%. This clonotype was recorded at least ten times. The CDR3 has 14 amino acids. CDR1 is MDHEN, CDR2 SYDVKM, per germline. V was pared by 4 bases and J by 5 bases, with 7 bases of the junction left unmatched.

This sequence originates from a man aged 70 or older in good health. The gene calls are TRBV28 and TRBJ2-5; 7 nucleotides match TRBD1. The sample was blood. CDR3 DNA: TGTGCCAGCAGTTGGTTGACAGGGCGGGAGACCCAGTACTTC. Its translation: CASSWLTGRETQYF.